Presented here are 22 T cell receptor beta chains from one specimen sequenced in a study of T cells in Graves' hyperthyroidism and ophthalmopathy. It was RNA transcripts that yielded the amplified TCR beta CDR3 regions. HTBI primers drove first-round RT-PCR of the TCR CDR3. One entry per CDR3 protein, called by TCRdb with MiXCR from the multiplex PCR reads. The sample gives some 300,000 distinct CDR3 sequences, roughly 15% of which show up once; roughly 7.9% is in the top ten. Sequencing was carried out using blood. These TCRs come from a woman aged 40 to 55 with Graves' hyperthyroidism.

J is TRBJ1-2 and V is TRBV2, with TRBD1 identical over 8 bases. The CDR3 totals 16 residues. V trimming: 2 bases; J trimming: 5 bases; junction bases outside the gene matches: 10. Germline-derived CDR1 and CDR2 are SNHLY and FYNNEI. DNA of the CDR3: TGTGCCAGCAGTGAATTACAGGGGGGCGGGGGGTATGGCTACACCTTC. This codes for CASSELQGGGGYGYTF.

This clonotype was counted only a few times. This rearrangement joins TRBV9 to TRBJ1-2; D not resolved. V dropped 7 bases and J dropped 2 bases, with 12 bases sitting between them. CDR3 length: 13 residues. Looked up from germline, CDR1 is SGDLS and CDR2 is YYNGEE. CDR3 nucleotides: TGTGCCAGCTCCCTCATCGGAAACTATGGCTACACCTTC. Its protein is CASSLIGNYGYTF.

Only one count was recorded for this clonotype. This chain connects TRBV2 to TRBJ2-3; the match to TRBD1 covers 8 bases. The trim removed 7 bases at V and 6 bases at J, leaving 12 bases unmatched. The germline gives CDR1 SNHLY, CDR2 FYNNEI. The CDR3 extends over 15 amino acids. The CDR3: CASNRQGISSDTQYF. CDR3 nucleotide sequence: TGTGCCAGCAACAGACAGGGGATTTCTTCGGATACGCAGTATTTT.

The CDR3 here is CSAPPRGRSYNEQFF. The CDR3 bases are TGCAGTGCCCCCCCTCGAGGGAGGTCCTACAATGAGCAGTTCTTC. This chain links TRBV20-1 with TRBJ2-1; a weak D match, TRBD2 (6 bases). There are 15 residues in the CDR3. CDR1 is DFQATT, CDR2 SNEGSKA, per germline (reference sequence). V lost 6 bases to trimming and J lost 1 base, with 16 bases between them.

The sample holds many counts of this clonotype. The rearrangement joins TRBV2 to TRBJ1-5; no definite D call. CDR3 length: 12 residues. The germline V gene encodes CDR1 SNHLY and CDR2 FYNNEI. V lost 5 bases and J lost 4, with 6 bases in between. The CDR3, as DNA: TGTGCCAGCAGTCTGCAGAATCAGCCCCAGCATTTT. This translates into CASSLQNQPQHF.

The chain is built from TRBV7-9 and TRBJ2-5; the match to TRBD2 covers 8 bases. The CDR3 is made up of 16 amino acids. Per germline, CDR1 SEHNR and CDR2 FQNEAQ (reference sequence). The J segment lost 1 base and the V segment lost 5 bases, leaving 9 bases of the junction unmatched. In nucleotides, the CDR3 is TGTGCCAGCAGCCAAGGGGTAGCGGGGCTCCAAGAGACCCAGTACTTC. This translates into CASSQGVAGLQETQYF.

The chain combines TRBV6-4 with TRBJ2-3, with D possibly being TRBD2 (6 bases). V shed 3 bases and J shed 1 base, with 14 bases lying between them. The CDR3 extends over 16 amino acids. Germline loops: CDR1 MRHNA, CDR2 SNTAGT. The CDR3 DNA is TGTGCCAGCAGTGATCGTCCCGGGACTGGCACAGATACGCAGTATTTT. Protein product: CASSDRPGTGTDTQYF.

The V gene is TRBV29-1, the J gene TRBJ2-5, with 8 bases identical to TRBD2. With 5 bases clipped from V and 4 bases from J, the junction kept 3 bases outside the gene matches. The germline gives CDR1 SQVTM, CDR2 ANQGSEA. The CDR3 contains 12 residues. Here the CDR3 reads CSVYSGTETQYF. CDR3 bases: TGCAGCGTTTATAGCGGGACAGAGACCCAGTACTTC.

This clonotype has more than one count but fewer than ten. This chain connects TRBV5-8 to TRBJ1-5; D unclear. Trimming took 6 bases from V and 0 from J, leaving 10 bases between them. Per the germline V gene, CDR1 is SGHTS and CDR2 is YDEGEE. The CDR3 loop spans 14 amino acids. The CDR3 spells CASIEQYSNQPQHF. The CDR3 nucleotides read TGTGCCAGCATCGAACAATATAGCAATCAGCCCCAGCATTTT.

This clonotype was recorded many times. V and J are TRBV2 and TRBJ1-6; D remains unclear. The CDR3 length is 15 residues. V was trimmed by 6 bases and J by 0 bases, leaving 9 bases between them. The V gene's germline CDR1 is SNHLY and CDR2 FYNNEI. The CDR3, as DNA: TGTGCCAGCAGGGCAGCAAGCTCCTATAATTCACCCCTCCACTTT. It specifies CASRAASSYNSPLHF.

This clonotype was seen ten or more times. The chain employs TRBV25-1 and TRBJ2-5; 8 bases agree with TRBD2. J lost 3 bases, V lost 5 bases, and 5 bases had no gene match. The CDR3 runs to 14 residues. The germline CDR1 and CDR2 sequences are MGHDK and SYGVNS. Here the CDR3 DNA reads TGTGCCAGCAGTTTAGCGGGGTCCAAAGAGACCCAGTACTTC. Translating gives CASSLAGSKETQYF.

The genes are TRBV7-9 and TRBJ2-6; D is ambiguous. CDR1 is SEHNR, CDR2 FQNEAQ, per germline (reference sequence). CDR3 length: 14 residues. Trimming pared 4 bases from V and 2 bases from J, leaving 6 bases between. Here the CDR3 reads CASSSPAGANVLTF. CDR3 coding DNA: TGTGCCAGCAGCTCCCCGGCTGGGGCCAACGTCCTGACTTTC. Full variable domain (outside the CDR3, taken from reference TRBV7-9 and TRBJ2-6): DTGVSQNPRHKITKRGQNVTFRCDPISEHNRLYWYRQTLGQGPEFLTYFQNEAQLEKSRLLSDRFSAERPKGSFSTLEIQRTEQGDSAMYLCASSSPAGANVLTFGAGSRLTVL.

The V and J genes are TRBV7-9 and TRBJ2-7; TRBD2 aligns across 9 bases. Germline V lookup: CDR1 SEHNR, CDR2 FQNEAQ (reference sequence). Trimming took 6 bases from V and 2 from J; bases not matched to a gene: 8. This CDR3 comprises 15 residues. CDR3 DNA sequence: TGTGCCAGCAGTTCTCGGGCTAGCGGGACCTACGAGCAGTACTTC. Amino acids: CASSSRASGTYEQYF. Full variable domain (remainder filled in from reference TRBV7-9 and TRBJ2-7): DTGVSQNPRHKITKRGQNVTFRCDPISEHNRLYWYRQTLGQGPEFLTYFQNEAQLEKSRLLSDRFSAERPKGSFSTLEIQRTEQGDSAMYLCASSSRASGTYEQYFGPGTRLTVT.

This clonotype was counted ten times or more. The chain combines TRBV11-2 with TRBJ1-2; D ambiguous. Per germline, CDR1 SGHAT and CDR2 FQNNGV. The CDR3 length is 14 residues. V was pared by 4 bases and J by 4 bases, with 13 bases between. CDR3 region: CASSSYGGIYGYTF. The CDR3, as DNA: TGTGCCAGCAGCTCCTACGGAGGGATCTATGGCTACACCTTC.

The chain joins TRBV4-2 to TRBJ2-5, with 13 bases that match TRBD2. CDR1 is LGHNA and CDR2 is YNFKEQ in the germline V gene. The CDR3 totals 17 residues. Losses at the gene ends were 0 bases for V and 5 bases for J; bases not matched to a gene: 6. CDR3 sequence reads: CASSQEGTSGTGETQYF. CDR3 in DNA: TGTGCCAGCAGCCAAGAGGGGACTAGCGGGACTGGTGAGACCCAGTACTTC.

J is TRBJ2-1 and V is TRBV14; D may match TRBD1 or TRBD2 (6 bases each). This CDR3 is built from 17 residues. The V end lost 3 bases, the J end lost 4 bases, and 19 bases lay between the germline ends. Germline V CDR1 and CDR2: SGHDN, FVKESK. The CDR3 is CASSHLLKGGRYNEQFF. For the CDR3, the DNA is TGTGCCAGCAGCCACCTACTAAAAGGGGGGCGATACAATGAGCAGTTCTTC.

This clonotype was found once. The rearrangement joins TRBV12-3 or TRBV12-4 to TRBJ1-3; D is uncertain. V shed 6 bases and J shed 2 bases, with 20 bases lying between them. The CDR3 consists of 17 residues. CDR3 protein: CASSPLRSASPGNTIYF. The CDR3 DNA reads TGTGCCAGCAGCCCCCTCAGGTCCGCGTCCCCTGGAAACACCATATATTTT.

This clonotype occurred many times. The chain's CDR3 is CASSPSGYGYTF. The CDR3 bases are TGTGCCAGCAGCCCTTCTGGATACGGCTACACCTTC. The J gene is TRBJ1-2, the V gene TRBV6-1; D is ambiguous. Germline V gene lookup returns CDR1 MNHNS and CDR2 SASEGT. CDR3 length: 12 residues. V lost 6 bases to trimming and J lost 8 bases, with 13 bases between them.

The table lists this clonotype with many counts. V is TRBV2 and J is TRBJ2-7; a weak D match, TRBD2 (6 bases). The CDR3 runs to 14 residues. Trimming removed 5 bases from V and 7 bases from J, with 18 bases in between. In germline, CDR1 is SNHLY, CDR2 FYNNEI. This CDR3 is CASSMAGTDWEQYF. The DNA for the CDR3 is TGTGCCAGCAGTATGGCGGGAACGGACTGGGAGCAGTACTTC.

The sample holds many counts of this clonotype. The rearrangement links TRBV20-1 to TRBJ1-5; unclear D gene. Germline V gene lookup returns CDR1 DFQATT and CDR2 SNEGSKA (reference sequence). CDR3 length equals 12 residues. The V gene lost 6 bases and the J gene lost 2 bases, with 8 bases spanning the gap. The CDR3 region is CSASSGNQPQHF. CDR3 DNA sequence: TGCAGTGCGTCGAGTGGCAATCAGCCCCAGCATTTT.

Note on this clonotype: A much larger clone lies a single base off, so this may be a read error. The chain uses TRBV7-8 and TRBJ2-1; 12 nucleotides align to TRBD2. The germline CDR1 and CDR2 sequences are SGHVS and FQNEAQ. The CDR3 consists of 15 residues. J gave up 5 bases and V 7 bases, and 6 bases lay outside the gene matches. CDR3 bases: TGTGCCAGCAAGCAAGGGACTAGCGGGCACAATGAGCAGTTCTTC. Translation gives CASKQGTSGHNEQFF.

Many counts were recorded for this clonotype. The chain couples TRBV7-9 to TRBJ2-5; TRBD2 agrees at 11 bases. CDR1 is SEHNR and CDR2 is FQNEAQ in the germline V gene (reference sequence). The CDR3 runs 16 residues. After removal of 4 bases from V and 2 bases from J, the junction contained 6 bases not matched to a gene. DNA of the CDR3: TGTGCCAGCAGCTCCTCCCGACTAGCGGGACAAGAGACCCAGTACTTC. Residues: CASSSSRLAGQETQYF. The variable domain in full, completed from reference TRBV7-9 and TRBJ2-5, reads DTGVSQNPRHKITKRGQNVTFRCDPISEHNRLYWYRQTLGQGPEFLTYFQNEAQLEKSRLLSDRFSAERPKGSFSTLEIQRTEQGDSAMYLCASSSSRLAGQETQYFGPGTRLLVL.